Presented here are 30 T cell receptor beta chains from one specimen sequenced in a study of neurological immune-mediated disorders. TCRdb reanalysed the 5' RACE reads using MiXCR and keeps one entry per CDR3 protein. The top ten hold about an eighth of the sample, which has around 20,000 distinct CDR3 sequences, about 13% seen once. The sample comprised PBMCs. The receptor set was obtained from a woman aged 55-69 years with HTLV-1-associated myelopathy (HAM/TSP).

Many counts were recorded for this clonotype. The chain links TRBV6-1 to TRBJ2-7; the D call may be TRBD1 or TRBD2 (5 bases each). CDR1 and CDR2 from the germline V gene are MNHNS and SASEGT. The V end was cut by 11 bases, the J end by 7 bases, with 15 bases between. The CDR3 spans 11 residues. CDR3: CAATEEGEQYF. The CDR3 bases are TGTGCCGCCACGGAAGAGGGGGAGCAGTACTTC.

The table lists this clonotype with many counts. This chain links TRBV20-1 with TRBJ1-4; D unresolved. Germline CDR1 is DFQATT and CDR2 is SNEGSKA (reference sequence). Trimming left V 6 bases short and J 5 bases short, with 16 bases between. The CDR3 contains 14 residues. CDR3 coding DNA: TGCAGTGCAATTAATCCAACAGAAAATGAAAAACTGTTTTTT. The encoded protein is CSAINPTENEKLFF.

This clonotype was observed at least ten times. V usage is TRBV10-1 and J usage is TRBJ2-1; 11 bases line up with TRBD2. The germline CDR1 and CDR2 sequences are WNHNN and SYGVQD (reference sequence). The junction had 4 bases not matched to a gene; V was cut back by 6 bases and J by 3 bases. The CDR3 runs to 15 residues. CDR3 sequence: CASSPLAGVYNEQFF. In nucleotides, the CDR3 is TGCGCCAGCAGCCCACTAGCGGGAGTCTACAATGAGCAGTTCTTC.

This chain links TRBV5-5 with TRBJ1-1; possible D gene TRBD1, 5 bases. With 0 bases removed from V and 3 bases from J, the gap between germline ends came to 12 bases. The CDR3 covers 15 residues. Germline CDR1 is SGHKS and CDR2 is YYEKEE (reference sequence). The CDR3 loop reads CASSLETEPDTEAFF. CDR3 bases: TGTGCCAGCAGCTTGGAGACAGAGCCCGACACTGAAGCTTTCTTT.

The chain recombines TRBV11-3 with TRBJ1-5; TRBD1 might be the D (5 bases). CDR3 length: 13 residues. Looked up from germline, CDR1 is SGHNT and CDR2 is YENEEA. V lost 5 bases and J lost 11, with 16 bases in between. The CDR3 region has the DNA TGTGCCAGCAGCCTGGGGCTCAATCGGACCCAGCATTTT. This gives the protein CASSLGLNRTQHF.

By share, this clonotype ranks as medium-sized. V gene TRBV7-9 combines with J gene TRBJ1-2, with a weak D call TRBD1 (5 bases). Trimming shortened V by 5 bases and J by 8 bases, and 21 bases separated the two germline ends. In germline, CDR1 is SEHNR, CDR2 FQNEAQ (reference sequence). The CDR3 runs to 15 residues. The CDR3 coding sequence is TGTGCCAGCAGCCCCAAAGGAGGGGCAGTAGGAGGCTACACCTTC. Protein: CASSPKGGAVGGYTF.

This clonotype was seen many times. J is TRBJ2-6 and V is TRBV15, with D maybe TRBD1 (5 bases). CDR1 LNHNV and CDR2 YYDKDF come from the germline V gene (reference sequence). Deletions cut 5 bases from V and 0 bases from J, with 11 bases between. The CDR3 extends over 16 amino acids. CDR3 in amino acids: CATSSRVHSGANVLTF. The CDR3 DNA reads as TGTGCCACCAGCTCCAGGGTTCACTCTGGGGCCAACGTCCTGACTTTC.

This clonotype was counted many times. The genes are TRBV5-6 and TRBJ1-1; maybe TRBD1 (5 bases). There are 13 residues in the CDR3. V lost 4 bases and J 5 bases, leaving 12 bases between the germline ends. In germline, CDR1 is SGHDT, CDR2 YYEEEE. CDR3 residues: CASSLRGGTEAFF. In nucleotides, the CDR3 is TGTGCCAGCAGCCTTAGGGGAGGTACTGAAGCTTTCTTT.

Worth noting for this clonotype: Because the CDR3's place on the DNA is in doubt, the DNA is left out and the CDR3 is given as listed by TCRdb. The J gene is TRBJ1-3, the V gene TRBV9; TRBD1 was called by the table and not checked on the DNA. The germline V gene encodes CDR1 SGDLS and CDR2 YYNGEE. The CDR3 adds up to 21 amino acids, both ends counted. The CDR3 protein is CASSFYICSAPAGTGQNTIYF.

This clonotype was found many times. This chain's CDR3 is CASSESTANSYEQYF. As DNA, the CDR3 is TGCGCCAGCAGTGAGTCGACAGCTAACTCCTACGAGCAGTACTTC. The chain is built from TRBV10-1 and TRBJ2-7; TRBD1 might be the D (5 bases). CDR1 and CDR2 (germline): WNHNN, SYGVQD (reference sequence). V was cut by 0 bases and J by 0 bases, with 9 bases left in between. This CDR3 comprises 15 residues.

The table lists this clonotype with many counts. The V call is TRBV11-2, the J call TRBJ1-2, with TRBD1 as a possible D gene (6 bases). The CDR3 length is 14 residues. V shed 3 bases and J shed 6 bases, with 14 bases lying between them. Germline V lookup: CDR1 SGHAT, CDR2 FQNNGV. The CDR3 DNA follows: TGTGCCAGCAGCTTCGGGGGGCGGGTGGATGGCTACACCTTC. Its protein is CASSFGGRVDGYTF.

This clonotype was detected ten times or more. The genes are TRBV5-1 and TRBJ2-5, with a weak D call TRBD1 (6 bases). Germline CDR1 and CDR2: SGHRS and YFSETQ. V dropped 0 bases and J dropped 6 bases, with 15 bases sitting between them. The CDR3 loop spans 15 amino acids. CDR3 protein: CASSLEGQGRKTQYF. The DNA for the CDR3 is TGCGCCAGCAGCTTGGAGGGGCAGGGGAGAAAGACCCAGTACTTC.

This clonotype was counted at least ten times. The rearrangement joins TRBV20-1 to TRBJ2-3, with D unresolved. Trimming removed 5 bases at V and 0 bases at J, with 18 bases between. The CDR3 spans 16 residues. Germline V gene sequence: CDR1 DFQATT, CDR2 SNEGSKA (reference sequence). CDR3 in amino acids: CSAPEVAAPSTDTQYF. Here the CDR3 DNA reads TGCAGTGCTCCCGAGGTCGCCGCGCCCAGCACAGATACGCAGTATTTT.

This rearrangement joins TRBV5-6 to TRBJ2-7; 9 positions match TRBD1. V shed 4 bases, J shed 4 bases, and the junction held 9 bases outside the gene matches. Per germline, CDR1 SGHDT and CDR2 YYEEEE. There are 15 residues in the CDR3. The CDR3 loop reads CASSPPGQGKYEQYF. The CDR3 bases are TGTGCCAGCAGCCCACCGGGACAGGGAAAATACGAGCAGTACTTC.

V usage is TRBV5-1 and J usage is TRBJ1-1, with a weak D call TRBD1 (6 bases). The CDR3 has 13 amino acids. V shed 1 base and J shed 5 bases, with 9 bases lying between them. Germline assignment: CDR1 SGHRS and CDR2 YFSETQ. The CDR3 sequence: CASSLMGATEAFF. The CDR3 DNA reads TGCGCCAGCAGCTTGATGGGGGCTACTGAAGCTTTCTTT.

This clonotype came up many times. The V and J genes are TRBV20-1 and TRBJ2-7; the D gene is possibly TRBD1 (5 bases). The V gene lost 3 bases and the J gene lost 3 bases, with 18 bases spanning the gap. Germline CDR1 DFQATT, CDR2 SNEGSKA (reference sequence). The CDR3 runs 15 residues. The CDR3: CSARDLAGSSYEQYF. The CDR3 nucleotides are TGCAGTGCTAGGGATCTTGCAGGGTCGAGCTACGAGCAGTACTTC.

Ten or more counts support this clonotype. The genes are TRBV5-1 and TRBJ2-1; possible D gene TRBD1, 6 bases. The CDR3 contains 12 residues. Trimming pared 4 bases from V and 8 bases from J, leaving 10 bases between. The germline V gene has CDR1 SGHRS and CDR2 YFSETQ. The CDR3 coding sequence is TGCGCCAGCAGCCCCCAGGGGCATGAGCAGTTCTTC. Residues: CASSPQGHEQFF.

This clonotype was recorded at least ten times. This CDR3 is CASSLGAGSNQPQHF. CDR3 coding DNA: TGCGCCAGCAGCTTGGGGGCTGGGAGCAATCAGCCCCAGCATTTT. The chain has TRBV5-1 and TRBJ1-5, with no clear D. The length of the CDR3 is 15 residues. Trimming took off 0 bases at V and 1 base at J, with 8 bases between the two ends. The germline V gene has CDR1 SGHRS and CDR2 YFSETQ.

This clonotype showed up many times. This chain uses TRBV20-1 with TRBJ1-2; D may be TRBD1 (6 bases). The CDR3 runs to 13 residues. From germline, CDR1 is DFQATT and CDR2 SNEGSKA (reference sequence). V was clipped by 2 bases and J by 2 bases, with 9 bases between them. CDR3 sequence reads: CSARPTGNYGYTF. For the CDR3, the DNA is TGCAGTGCTAGACCAACAGGGAACTATGGCTACACCTTC.

This chain connects TRBV7-9 to TRBJ2-1; D is uncertain. The CDR3 covers 14 residues. Germline CDR1 SEHNR, CDR2 FQNEAQ (reference sequence). Trimming removed 3 bases at V and 1 base at J, with 7 bases between. CDR3 DNA sequence: TGTGCCAGCAGCTTCGTGGGATCCTACAATGAGCAGTTCTTC. Protein product: CASSFVGSYNEQFF. Based on the CDR3 plus reference TRBV7-9 and TRBJ2-1, the full variable domain is DTGVSQNPRHKITKRGQNVTFRCDPISEHNRLYWYRQTLGQGPEFLTYFQNEAQLEKSRLLSDRFSAERPKGSFSTLEIQRTEQGDSAMYLCASSFVGSYNEQFFGPGTRLTVL.

This clonotype was picked up many times. This sequence joins TRBV20-1 and TRBJ2-3; 8 positions match TRBD2. The CDR3 totals 15 residues. Germline CDR1 and CDR2: DFQATT and SNEGSKA (reference sequence). The V segment lost 0 bases and the J segment 6 bases; nucleotides outside the gene matches: 8. This CDR3 is CSARDESGSWDTQYF. The CDR3, as DNA: TGCAGTGCTAGAGATGAGAGCGGGAGCTGGGATACGCAGTATTTT.

This clonotype is categorized as medium-sized. V is TRBV21-1 and J is TRBJ2-3; the table gives TRBD1 as D, unverified against the DNA. TRBV21-1 is reported as a pseudogene. CDR3 length: 17 amino acids. The DNA for the CDR3 is TGTGCCAGCAGCAAAAGAAAAGGGGCAGCTAGCACAGATACGCAGTATTTT. Translating it yields CASSKRKGAASTDTQYF.

About this clonotype itself: One end of the junction varies from germline; a read error may be responsible. The chain recombines TRBV20-1 with TRBJ1-1; 7 nucleotides line up with TRBD1. The CDR3 has 10 amino acids. In germline, CDR1 is DFQATT, CDR2 SNEGSKA (reference sequence). The CDR3 reads CSARVDQGGF. In DNA form, the CDR3 reads TGCAGTGCTAGGGTAGATCAGGGGGGCTTT.

This clonotype was seen repeatedly, ten times or more. The V call is TRBV25-1, the J call TRBJ1-3; D uncertain. Germline V gene lookup returns CDR1 MGHDK and CDR2 SYGVNS. The V end lost 8 bases, the J end lost 0 bases, and 8 bases lay between the germline ends. This CDR3 region has 13 residues. DNA for the CDR3: TGTGCCAGCGCGGGCTACTCTGGAAACACCATATATTTT. Its protein is CASAGYSGNTIYF.

At least ten counts were recorded for this clonotype. The gene calls are TRBV20-1 and TRBJ1-5, with TRBD1 matching 11 bases. This CDR3 is 15 amino acids long. In germline, CDR1 is DFQATT, CDR2 SNEGSKA (reference sequence). Trimming removed 3 bases from V and 6 bases from J; junction bases left unmatched: 7. The CDR3 loop is CSASRDRGSGQPQHF. In nucleotides, the CDR3 is TGCAGTGCTAGTCGGGACAGGGGGTCTGGTCAGCCCCAGCATTTT.

This clonotype is termed large. The V gene is TRBV29-1, the J gene TRBJ2-3, with D perhaps matching TRBD2 (5 bases). The CDR3 spans 15 residues. The V gene lost 1 base and the J gene lost 1 base, with 12 bases spanning the gap. Germline V CDR1 and CDR2: SQVTM, ANQGSEA. The CDR3 DNA follows: TGCAGCGTTGAAGGAGTGGGAGTGGGCACAGATACGCAGTATTTT. Translated: CSVEGVGVGTDTQYF.

This clonotype was observed at least ten times. The chain combines TRBV4-3 with TRBJ2-3, with TRBD2 matching over 9 bases. Germline loops: CDR1 LGHNA, CDR2 YSLEER. V lost 4 bases, J lost 6 bases, and 11 bases stayed unmatched. This CDR3 spans 16 amino acids. DNA of the CDR3: TGCGCCAGCAGCCGTACCCTAGCGGGGAGGGGGGATACGCAGTATTTT. The encoded protein is CASSRTLAGRGDTQYF.

This clonotype was seen many times. The gene calls are TRBV5-1 and TRBJ1-5; a possible D gene is TRBD1 (5 bases). The V end lost 0 bases, the J end lost 3 bases, and 10 bases lay between the germline ends. This CDR3 has 15 residues. Germline CDR1 and CDR2: SGHRS and YFSETQ. In DNA form, the CDR3 reads TGCGCCAGCAGCTTGGAACCGGGGACCAATCAGCCCCAGCATTTT. As protein: CASSLEPGTNQPQHF. Together with reference TRBV5-1 and TRBJ1-5, the CDR3 gives the full variable domain: KAGVTQTPRYLIKTRGQQVTLSCSPISGHRSVSWYQQTPGQGLQFLFEYFSETQRNKGNFPGRFSGRQFSNSRSEMNVSTLELGDSALYLCASSLEPGTNQPQHFGDGTRLSIL.

This clonotype was counted many times. This chain joins TRBV9 and TRBJ2-7; weak D call: TRBD2 (5 bases). Germline-derived CDR1 and CDR2 are SGDLS and YYNGEE. Trimming stripped 1 base from V and 5 bases from J, with 13 bases between. The CDR3 sequence is 14 residues long. The CDR3 protein is CASSVRFEGNEQYF. The CDR3, as DNA: TGTGCCAGCAGCGTACGCTTTGAGGGCAACGAGCAGTACTTC.

This clonotype was counted many times. The chain has TRBV15 and TRBJ2-2; D is undetermined. The CDR3 has 17 amino acids. CDR1 and CDR2 (germline): LNHNV, YYDKDF (reference sequence). The V and J ends lost 0 bases and 7 bases respectively, with 18 bases between them. In nucleotides, the CDR3 is TGTGCCACCAGCAGAGATCTATCGGTGGTGGTGGGCGGGGAGCTGTTTTTT. Translated, it gives CATSRDLSVVVGGELFF.